This T cell receptor (beta chain) stems from a study of cytomegalovirus exposure and HLA in healthy donors. Whole-study findings and limits: Earlier analysis yielded a pattern in which most TCR beta V segments were productive about 90% or about 30% of the time.

Worth noting for this clone: Its specificity is unknown.

A multiplex PCR was run with 60 Vbeta primers and 13 Jbeta primers. Using immunoSEQ multiplex PCR, the repertoire was profiled, and TCRdb retains in-frame clones only, with some absent. The sample gives about 190,000 clones, approximately 80% of which show up once; about 2.3% is in the top ten. CDR3 size: 13 residues. Germline V CDR1 and CDR2: KGHSH, LQKENI. V shed 1 base, J shed 4 bases, and the junction held 0 bases outside the gene matches. Donors showed nominal health when sampled, although they likely had unrecorded immune exposures. J is TRBJ2-7 and V is TRBV18, with 8 bases lining up with TRBD1. The specimen was PBMCs. The source is a woman between 25 and 40 years old in good health and CMV-seronegative. The CDR3 DNA reads TGTGCCAGCTCACCACGACAGGGGTACGAGCAGTACTTC. Residues: CASSPRQGYEQYF.